This TCR beta chain comes out of a study of blood T cell repertoires in COVID-19. For the study at large: Acute and convalescent COVID-19 samples came from the United States, Italy and Spain. The analysed material was cDNA or gDNA that came from T cells, B-cell-depleted T cells, or PBMCs.

This clone occurred once. CDR1 and CDR2 from the germline V gene are MNHEY and SMNVEV (reference sequence). Trimming cost V 4 bases and J 6 bases, with 12 bases left between them. The CDR3 has 14 residues. Original data processing: Reference gene primer amplification gave estimated nucleated cell counts. Some clones are missing from TCRdb's copy, which holds only in-frame ones; the method was immunoSEQ multiplex PCR. V, J and clone size are taken as reported in that table, and D and trimming were inferred from the DNA itself. The table includes 300,000 or so clones, more than 75% detected once. The sample consisted of peripheral blood. The receptor comes from a woman in her 50s with acute or convalescent COVID-19. V is TRBV27 and J is TRBJ1-4, with no clear D. CDR3 in amino acids: CASSSLQRDEKLFF. In nucleotides, the CDR3 is TGTGCCAGCAGTTCCTTACAACGGGATGAAAAACTGTTTTTT.